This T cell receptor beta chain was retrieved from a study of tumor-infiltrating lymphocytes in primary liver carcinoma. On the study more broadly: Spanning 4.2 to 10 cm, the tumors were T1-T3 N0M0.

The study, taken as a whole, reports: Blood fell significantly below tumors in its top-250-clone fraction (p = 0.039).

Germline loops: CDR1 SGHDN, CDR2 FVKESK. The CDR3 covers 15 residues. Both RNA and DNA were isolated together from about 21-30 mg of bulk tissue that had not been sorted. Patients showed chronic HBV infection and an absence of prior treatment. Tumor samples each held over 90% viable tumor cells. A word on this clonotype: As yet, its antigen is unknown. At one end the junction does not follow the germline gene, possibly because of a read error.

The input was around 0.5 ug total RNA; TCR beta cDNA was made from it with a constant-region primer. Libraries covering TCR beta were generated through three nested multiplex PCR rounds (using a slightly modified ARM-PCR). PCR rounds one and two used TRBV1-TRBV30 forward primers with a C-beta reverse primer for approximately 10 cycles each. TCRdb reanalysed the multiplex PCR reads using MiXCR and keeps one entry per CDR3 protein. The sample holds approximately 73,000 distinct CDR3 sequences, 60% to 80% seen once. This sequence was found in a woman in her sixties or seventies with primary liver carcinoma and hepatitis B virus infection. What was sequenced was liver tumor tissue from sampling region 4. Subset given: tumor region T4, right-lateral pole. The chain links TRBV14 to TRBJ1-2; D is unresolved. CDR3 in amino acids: CASSQDPELNYGYTF. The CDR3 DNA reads TGCGCCAGCAGCCAAGATCCAGAGTTGAACTATGGCTACACCTTC.